This T cell receptor (beta chain) was recorded in a study of blood T cells in healthy people across ages. A second about 6 to 12 cycle PCR used barcoded and J-beta primers. TCRdb used MiXCR to reprocess the 5' RACE reads, holding one entry per CDR3 protein. The sample holds over 450,000 distinct CDR3 sequences; about 24% are singletons and the top ten take under 9%. This clonotype was counted only a few times. The same specimen was also included in a second study, on T cells of mothers and their children.

Sequenced material: blood. This TCR derives from a boy aged 10-17 years in good health.

The CDR3 DNA is TGTGCCAGCAGCTTAGTACAGGCGAGGAGTAGTGAAGCTTTCTTT. It yields the protein CASSLVQARSSEAFF. The V call is TRBV11-2, the J call TRBJ1-1; D might be TRBD1 (5 bases). V lost 1 base and J lost 7, with 16 bases in between. Germline V gene data show CDR1 as SGHAT and CDR2 as FQNNGV. The CDR3 consists of 15 residues.